This T cell receptor (beta chain) was recovered during a study of monozygotic twins with inflammatory bowel disease (dated by TCRdb to 2018 to 2020). About the full investigation: The complete study included about 28 monozygotic twin pairs: 19 IBD-discordant Danish pairs and nine German pairs, of which four were IBD-concordant and five were IBD-discordant. Each individual had, on average, about 151 000 unique TCRalpha sequences and 181 000 unique TCRbeta sequences available for analysis. Within discordant pairs, disease-associated traits were sought mainly by comparing IBD patients with their genetically identical healthy co-twins.

Of note for this clonotype: Its recognized antigen is unknown.

From each donor, a roughly 2.5 ml peripheral blood sample was collected into PAXgene tubes and kept at -80 degrees C. Without any T cell sorting, total RNA was extracted from whole blood using the PAXgene blood miRNA kit on an automated QIAcube. Peripheral blood from monozygotic twin pairs, either concordant or discordant for inflammatory bowel disease, underwent deep TCRalpha and TCRbeta repertoire profiling that used unique molecular barcoding. Smoking habits were recorded for all twin pairs, with individuals classified as current, former or never smokers. Results the study describes overall, beyond this receptor: Repertoire similarity did not differ between concordant and discordant twins, possibly due to limited statistical power. A decrease in TCRbeta repertoire diversity, as measured by inverse Simpson index, was observed in IBD patients compared with their healthy co-twins. Compared with healthy twins, IBD patients had fewer clonotypes in common with other individuals, a difference most pronounced in patients showing signs of disease activity. Background noise and inter-individual variability may have been introduced into the repertoires by the differing immunosuppressive treatments among patients. No single strong signal or clonotype linked to IBD turned up in the results, so the idea that one exists was not supported. Different T cell subtypes could not be distinguished in the analysis.

Including the terminal cysteine and phenylalanine, the CDR3 comprises 14 residues. A DNA sequence was not provided. Libraries were constructed by 5' RACE. The input for every TCR library was roughly 3,200 ng of total RNA. For each sample, cDNA synthesis was carried out in eight separate reactions using SMARTScribe reverse transcriptase. During cDNA synthesis, template switching was used to introduce unique molecular identifiers that contained a 6-nucleotide sample barcode. Two nested PCRs of about 15 and 9 cycles amplified the TCRalpha and TCRbeta cDNA, and bead purification followed each PCR. Before amplification, the cDNA was treated with uracil DNA-glycosylase and purified using the QIAquick PCR purification kit. The second PCR was the step at which Illumina TruSeq-compatible adapters and sample-specific barcodes were added. Library quality and concentration were checked on TapeStation and Qubit, and libraries were pooled at approximately 4.7 ng each. Sequencing of pooled libraries was carried out on an Illumina HiSeq2500 single-index Rapid Run using 2 x 100 bp reads and custom sequencing primers. The authors' pipeline ran thus. PCR and sequencing errors were corrected by UMI-based consensus assembly using MiGEC version 1.2.6. V(D)J alignment, clonotype assembly and CDR3 extraction were performed with MiXCR version 2.1.1. To normalise gene usage, clonotype sharing and MAIT/NKT TCR abundance, the top 1000, 10 000 and 20 000 clonotypes in each sample were analysed. After downsampling to 27 000 UMIs, diversity was calculated as the inverse Simpson index using the vegan R package. Statistical testing used paired Mann-Whitney U tests on the discordant twin pairs and applied Benjamini-Hochberg correction for multiple testing. The reads went through TCRdb reprocessing, and each CDR3 protein sequence gets one entry with no DNA. None of the V and J calls come from the authors' own analysis; TCRdb made them. The sample's own table lists 330,000 or so distinct CDR3 sequences. Under 2.5% of the sample rests with the top ten.

This clonotype was obtained from a human donor with ulcerative colitis or Crohn's disease, or a healthy co-twin of an affected twin (not recorded which). The sequence is built from TRBV12-3 or TRBV12-4 and TRBJ1-2; TCRdb outputs TRBD1, but without DNA this stays unchecked. Material for sequencing was blood. The CDR3 in this case is CASIDSLANYGYTF.